What follows describes a single T cell receptor beta chain. The data were taken from a study of blood T cell repertoires in COVID-19. In the study overall: Some COVID-19 samples were acute and others convalescent; all came from the United States, Italy and Spain. PBMCs, B-cell-depleted T cells, or T cells provided the cDNA or gDNA that made up the material.

Authors' analysis steps: Scientists estimated how many nucleated cells there were by amplifying reference gene primers. Measured with immunoSEQ multiplex PCR; TCRdb has only the in-frame clones, and not every one. Clonal size and the V and J genes are those of that table, whereas D and trimming came from the DNA. The sample lists 130,000 to 150,000 clones; over 80% were seen once. V lost 0 bases and J 0 bases, leaving 9 bases between the germline ends. Germline V gene lookup returns CDR1 SNHLY and CDR2 FYNNEI. The length of the CDR3 is 16 residues. The chain is built from TRBV2 and TRBJ1-3; D is ambiguous. Specimen: peripheral blood. The TCR originated in a woman between 45 and 60 years old with acute or convalescent COVID-19. The chain's CDR3 is CASSEAAIASGNTIYF. The CDR3 DNA follows: TGTGCCAGCAGTGAAGCAGCGATCGCCTCTGGAAACACCATATATTTT.